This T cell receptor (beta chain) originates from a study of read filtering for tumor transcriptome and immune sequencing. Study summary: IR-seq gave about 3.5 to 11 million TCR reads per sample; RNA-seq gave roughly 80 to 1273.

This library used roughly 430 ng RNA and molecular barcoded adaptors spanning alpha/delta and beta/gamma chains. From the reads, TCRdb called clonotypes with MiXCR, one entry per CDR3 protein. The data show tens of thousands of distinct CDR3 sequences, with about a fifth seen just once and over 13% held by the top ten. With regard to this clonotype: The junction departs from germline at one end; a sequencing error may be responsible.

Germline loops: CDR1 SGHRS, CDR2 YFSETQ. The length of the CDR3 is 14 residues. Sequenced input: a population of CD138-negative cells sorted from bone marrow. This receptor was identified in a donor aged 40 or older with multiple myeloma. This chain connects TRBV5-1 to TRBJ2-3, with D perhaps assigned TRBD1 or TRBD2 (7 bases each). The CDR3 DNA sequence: TGCGTCAGCAAGCGGGACAGAAGCACAGATACGCAGTATTTT. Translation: CVSKRDRSTDTQYF.